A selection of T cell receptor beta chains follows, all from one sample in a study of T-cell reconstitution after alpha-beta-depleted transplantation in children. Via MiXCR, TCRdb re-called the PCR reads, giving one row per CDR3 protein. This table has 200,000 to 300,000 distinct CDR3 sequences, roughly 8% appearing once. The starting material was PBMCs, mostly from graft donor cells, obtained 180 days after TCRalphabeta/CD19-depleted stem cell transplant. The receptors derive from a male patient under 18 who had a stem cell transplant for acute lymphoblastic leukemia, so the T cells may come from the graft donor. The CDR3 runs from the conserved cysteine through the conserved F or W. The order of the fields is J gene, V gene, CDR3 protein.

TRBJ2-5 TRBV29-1 CSVEWGQGGGTQYF
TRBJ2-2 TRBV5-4 CASSLSPVTTGELFF
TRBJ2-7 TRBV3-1 CASSLGAGAYEQYF
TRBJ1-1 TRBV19 CASKVAGEDAFF
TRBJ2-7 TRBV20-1 CSARPLDGTREQYF
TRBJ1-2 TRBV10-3 CAISEGGAPLNYGYTF
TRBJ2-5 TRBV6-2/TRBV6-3 CASRGQLQETQYF
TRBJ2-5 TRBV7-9 CASSVRGAQETQYF
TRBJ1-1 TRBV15 CATSREGYGQNTEAFF
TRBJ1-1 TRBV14 CASSQGSWSEAFF
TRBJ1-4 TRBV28 CASRRTGLNEKLFF
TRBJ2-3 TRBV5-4 CAAAKRGPTDTQYF
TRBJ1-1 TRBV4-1 CASSQVWVKGDTEAFF
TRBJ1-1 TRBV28 CASSFLTDRPEEAFF
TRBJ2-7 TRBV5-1 CASSLGYEQYF
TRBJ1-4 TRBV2 CASRGSKEKLFF
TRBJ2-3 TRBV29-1 CSVADRGRLSTDTQYF
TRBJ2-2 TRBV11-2 CASSLVGLELFF
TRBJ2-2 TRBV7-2 CASSRSGGAATGELFF
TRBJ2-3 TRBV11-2 CASSLGVLKGGGTDTQYF
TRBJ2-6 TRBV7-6 CASSQGLAGAGANVLTF
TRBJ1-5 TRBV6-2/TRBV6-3 CASSLTRERQPQHF
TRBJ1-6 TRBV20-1 CSASPRTHSYNSPLHF
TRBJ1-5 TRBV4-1 CASSPNEGTLQPQHF
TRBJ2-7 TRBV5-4 CASSLGGNYEQYF
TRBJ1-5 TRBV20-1 CSASYAGASNQPQHF
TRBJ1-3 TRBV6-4 CASNGPTAETGRTGNTIYF
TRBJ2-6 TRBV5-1 CASSSRYSGANVLTF
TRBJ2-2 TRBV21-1 CASSNWTGTGVTGELFF
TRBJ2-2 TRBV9 CASSVGPRLTGELFF
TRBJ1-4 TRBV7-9 CACHKTGTTNEKLFF
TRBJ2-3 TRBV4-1 CASSQIGGSGDTQYF
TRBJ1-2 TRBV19 CASSIEDRAPYGYTF
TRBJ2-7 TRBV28 CASKKGFYEQYF
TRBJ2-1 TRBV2 CASSGLEEGKAYNEQFF
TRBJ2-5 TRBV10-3 CAIAAGFQETQYF
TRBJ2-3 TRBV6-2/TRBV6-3 CASTDQTSGPSTDTQYF
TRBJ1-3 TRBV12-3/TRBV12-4 CASSFGSSGNTIYF
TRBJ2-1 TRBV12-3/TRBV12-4 CASSLAQGQGGEQFF
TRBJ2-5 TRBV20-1 CSQTGEVETQYF
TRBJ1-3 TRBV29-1 CSVEDLGHPSGNTIYF
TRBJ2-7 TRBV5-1 CASSLDGGRPYEQYF
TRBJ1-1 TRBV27 CASSFGENLEAFF
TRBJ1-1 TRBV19 CASSMAGFTEAFF
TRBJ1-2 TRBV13 CASSSKETRDRRPICSYTF
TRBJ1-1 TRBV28 CASSISPPDPNTEAFF
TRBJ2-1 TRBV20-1 CSAREPGRYNEQFF
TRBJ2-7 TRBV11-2 CASSLVHRPWGSYEQYF